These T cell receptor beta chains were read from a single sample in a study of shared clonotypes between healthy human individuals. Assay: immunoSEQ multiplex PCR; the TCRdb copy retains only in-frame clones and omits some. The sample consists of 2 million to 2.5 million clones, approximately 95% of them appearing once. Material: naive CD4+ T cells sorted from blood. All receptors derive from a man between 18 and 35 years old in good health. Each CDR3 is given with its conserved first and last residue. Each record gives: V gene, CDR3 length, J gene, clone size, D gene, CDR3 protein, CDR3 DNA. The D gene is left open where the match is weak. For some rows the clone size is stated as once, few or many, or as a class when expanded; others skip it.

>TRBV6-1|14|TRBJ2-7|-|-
CASSEDNALREQYF
TGTGCCAGCAGTGAGGATAACGCCCTCCGCGAGCAGTACTTC
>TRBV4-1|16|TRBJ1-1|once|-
CASSQRPTAMNTEAFF
TGCGCCAGCAGCCAGCGACCGACCGCGATGAACACTGAAGCTTTCTTT
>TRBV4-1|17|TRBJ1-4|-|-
CASSQEVTGRQGEKLFF
TGCGCCAGCAGCCAAGAAGTCACAGGGCGTCAAGGTGAAAAACTGTTTTTT
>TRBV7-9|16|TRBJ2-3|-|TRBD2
CASSLGAGEITDTQYF
TGTGCCAGCAGCTTAGGGGCGGGAGAGATCACAGATACGCAGTATTTT
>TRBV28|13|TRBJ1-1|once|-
CAVGGRGSTEAFF
TGTGCCGTCGGCGGTAGAGGGAGCACTGAAGCTTTCTTT
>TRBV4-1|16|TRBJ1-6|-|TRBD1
CASRVRDSSYNSPLHF
TGCGCCAGCAGGGTCCGGGACAGCTCCTATAATTCACCCCTCCACTTT
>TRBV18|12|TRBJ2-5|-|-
CASSPPEETQYF
TGTGCCAGCTCACCACCGGAAGAGACCCAGTACTTC
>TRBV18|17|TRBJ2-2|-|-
CASSPPGQVDGTGELFF
TGTGCCAGCTCACCCCCCGGCCAGGTTGACGGCACCGGGGAGCTGTTTTTT
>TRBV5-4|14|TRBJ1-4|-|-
CASSATAQGEKLFF
TGTGCCAGCAGCGCAACGGCCCAGGGGGAAAAACTGTTTTTT
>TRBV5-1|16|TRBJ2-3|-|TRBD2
CASSLERGASTDTQYF
TGCGCCAGCAGCTTGGAGCGGGGGGCCTCCACAGATACGCAGTATTTT
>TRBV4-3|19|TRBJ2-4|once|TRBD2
CASSQELAGGWEVKNIQYF
TGCGCCAGCAGCCAAGAGCTAGCGGGAGGTTGGGAAGTCAAAAACATTCAGTACTTC
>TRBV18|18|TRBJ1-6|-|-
CASSPLERGGSYNSPLHF
TGTGCCAGCTCACCACTCGAGCGGGGAGGCTCCTATAATTCACCCCTCCACTTT
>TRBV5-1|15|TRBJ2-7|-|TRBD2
CASSSVAGGPSEQYF
TGCGCCAGCAGCTCCGTAGCGGGGGGGCCTTCCGAGCAGTACTTC
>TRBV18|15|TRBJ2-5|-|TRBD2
CASSPAERGQETQYF
TGTGCCAGCTCACCGGCGGAGCGGGGCCAAGAGACCCAGTACTTC
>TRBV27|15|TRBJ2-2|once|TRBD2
CASRPSGTSPGELFF
TGTGCCAGCAGGCCATCCGGGACTAGCCCCGGGGAGCTGTTTTTT
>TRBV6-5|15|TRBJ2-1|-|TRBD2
CASRLAGGAYNEQFF
TGTGCCAGCAGATTAGCGGGAGGCGCCTACAATGAGCAGTTCTTC
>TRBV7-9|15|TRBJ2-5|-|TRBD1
CASSTYRGLVETQYF
TGTGCCAGCAGCACCTACAGGGGGTTGGTGGAGACCCAGTACTTC
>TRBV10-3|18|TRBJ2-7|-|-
CAISEFFSGPSFSYEQYF
TGTGCCATCAGTGAGTTTTTCTCCGGGCCCTCCTTCTCCTACGAGCAGTACTTC
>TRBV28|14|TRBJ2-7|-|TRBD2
CASSFSGVFYEQYF
TGTGCCAGCAGTTTTAGCGGGGTATTCTACGAGCAGTACTTC
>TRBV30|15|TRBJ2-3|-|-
CAWKRIATKADTQYF
TGTGCCTGGAAGAGGATCGCGACGAAGGCAGATACGCAGTATTTT
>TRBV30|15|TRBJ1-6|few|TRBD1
CAWSVLDRDDSPLHF
TGTGCCTGGAGTGTATTGGACAGGGATGACTCACCCCTCCACTTT
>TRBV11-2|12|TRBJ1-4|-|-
CASSRGGEKLFF
TGTGCCAGCAGCCGAGGGGGTGAAAAACTGTTTTTT
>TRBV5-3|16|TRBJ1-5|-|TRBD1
CARSLGPGTGVQPQHF
TGTGCCAGAAGCTTGGGGCCAGGGACAGGGGTTCAGCCCCAGCATTTT
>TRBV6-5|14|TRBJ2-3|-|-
CASSYSPARDTQYF
TGTGCCAGCAGTTACTCTCCAGCCAGGGATACGCAGTATTTT
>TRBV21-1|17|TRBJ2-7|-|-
CARTTGTPLIVTYEQYF
TGTGCCAGAACTACCGGGACTCCTCTTATCGTAACCTACGAGCAGTACTTC
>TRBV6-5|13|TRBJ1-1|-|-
CASSGDKNTEAFF
TGTGCCAGCAGTGGAGACAAGAACACTGAAGCTTTCTTT
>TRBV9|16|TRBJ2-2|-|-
CASSVGSARFTGELFF
TGTGCCAGCAGCGTAGGTTCAGCTCGTTTCACCGGGGAGCTGTTTTTT
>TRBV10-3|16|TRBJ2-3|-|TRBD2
CAISSRMGLAADTQYF
TGTGCCATCAGTTCAAGAATGGGGCTAGCGGCGGATACGCAGTATTTT
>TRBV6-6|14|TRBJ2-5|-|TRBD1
CASSGQGGGETQYF
TGTGCCAGCAGTGGACAGGGAGGCGGCGAGACCCAGTACTTC
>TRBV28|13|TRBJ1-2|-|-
CASKGGANYGYTF
TGTGCCAGCAAGGGGGGAGCTAACTATGGCTACACCTTC
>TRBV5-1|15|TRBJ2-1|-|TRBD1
CASSWLTGNVHEQFF
TGCGCCAGCAGCTGGTTGACAGGGAATGTCCATGAGCAGTTCTTC
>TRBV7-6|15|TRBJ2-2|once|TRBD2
CASSIAGGVTGELFF
TGTGCCAGCAGCATAGCGGGAGGGGTTACCGGGGAGCTGTTTTTT
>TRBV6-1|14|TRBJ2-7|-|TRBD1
CASRDGQGAYEQYF
TGTGCCAGCAGAGACGGACAGGGGGCCTACGAGCAGTACTTC
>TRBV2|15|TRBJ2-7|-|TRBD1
CASSLGAGGPYEQYF
TGTGCCAGCAGCTTGGGGGCAGGGGGCCCCTACGAGCAGTACTTC